Below, 8 T cell receptor beta chains from the same sample are listed, as sequenced in a study of blood T cells in healthy people across ages (dated by TCRdb to the mid-2010s). The library was prepared using 5' RACE. Sequencing was carried out with an Illumina HiSeq 2500. A second PCR of about 6 to 12 cycles was run with a J-beta primer mix and a sample-barcoded 5' primer. The public sequencing data were trimmed at Q25 with fastp and processed into clonotypes with MiXCR by TCRdb, which kept only in-frame beta chains. When rows share a CDR3 protein, they turn into one entry using the most common DNA and genes. A total of over a million distinct CDR3 sequences appear in this sample, approximately 63% of them only once. 6.5% to 8% of the sample lies in the top ten. Sample: blood. These receptors were obtained from a man between 18 and 35 years old in good health.

The V call is TRBV7-2, the J call TRBJ2-5, with a possible D match to TRBD2 (7 bases). The CDR3 has 13 residues. The germline V and J ends were trimmed by 2 bases and 13 bases, with 17 bases remaining between them. The germline V gene has CDR1 SGHTA and CDR2 FQGNSA. The CDR3 is CASSLRGGQIPYF. DNA for the CDR3: TGTGCCAGCAGCTTAAGGGGGGGGCAAATTCCGTACTTC.

The J gene is TRBJ2-7, the V gene TRBV6-6; tentatively, D is TRBD2 (5 bases). CDR3 length: 14 residues. Trimming pared 0 bases from V and 3 bases from J, leaving 9 bases between. Germline V gene sequence: CDR1 MNHNY, CDR2 SVGAGI (reference sequence). The DNA for the CDR3 is TGTGCCAGCAGTTACTCAATTGGGAGCTACGAGCAGTACTTC. This sequence encodes CASSYSIGSYEQYF.

The V gene is TRBV6-2 or TRBV6-3, the J gene TRBJ1-1; D unresolved. The CDR3 runs to 16 residues. The germline V gene encodes CDR1 MNHEY and CDR2 SVGEGT. V was clipped by 2 bases and J by 7 bases, with 20 bases between them. CDR3 residues: CASSYVSWEPNGEAFF. The CDR3 nucleotides read TGTGCCAGCAGTTACGTTTCGTGGGAGCCCAACGGTGAAGCTTTCTTT.

The chain links TRBV20-1 to TRBJ2-7, with 7 bases fitting TRBD2. CDR1 is DFQATT, CDR2 SNEGSKA, per germline (reference sequence). This CDR3 is 16 amino acids long. V shed 6 bases and J 3 bases; nucleotides not matched to a gene: 17. The CDR3 bases are TGCAGTGCCAGGCGTGTTGGCGGGAGATCGGTCTACGAGCAGTACTTC. Translated: CSARRVGGRSVYEQYF.

V gene TRBV20-1 combines with J gene TRBJ1-2; D unclear. The germline V gene encodes CDR1 DFQATT and CDR2 SNEGSKA (reference sequence). CDR3 length equals 15 residues. V dropped 5 bases and J dropped 4 bases, with 20 bases sitting between them. CDR3 region: CSAGPDQVWSYGYTF. The CDR3 DNA sequence: TGCAGTGCTGGCCCCGATCAGGTTTGGAGCTATGGCTACACCTTC.

This clonotype was observed a handful of times. This chain uses TRBV6-6 with TRBJ2-2, with a tentative D call TRBD2 (6 bases). Trimming took off 2 bases at V and 1 base at J, with 8 bases between the two ends. CDR1 is MNHNY and CDR2 is SVGAGI in the germline V gene (reference sequence). CDR3 length: 15 amino acids. The CDR3 is CASSYGTLNTGELFF. Here the CDR3 DNA reads TGTGCCAGCAGTTACGGGACTCTGAACACCGGGGAGCTGTTTTTT.

The CDR3 nucleotides are TGTGCCTGGAGTCGCTCCTGGACAGGGGGGAGAGCCTACGAGCAGTACTTC. Translation: CAWSRSWTGGRAYEQYF. This sequence joins TRBV30 and TRBJ2-5, with TRBD1 identical over 10 bases. The DNA end favors TRBJ2-7, so the J call may be wrong. Germline V lookup: CDR1 GTSNPN, CDR2 SVGIG (reference sequence). There are 17 residues in the CDR3.

This sequence joins TRBV5-6 and TRBJ2-7, with D uncertain. CDR1 and CDR2 from the germline V gene are SGHDT and YYEEEE. V was clipped by 7 bases and J by 6 bases, with 11 bases between them. The CDR3 sequence is 11 residues long. The CDR3 is CASGLGLEQYF. CDR3 sequence (DNA): TGTGCCAGCGGTCTAGGGCTCGAGCAGTACTTC.